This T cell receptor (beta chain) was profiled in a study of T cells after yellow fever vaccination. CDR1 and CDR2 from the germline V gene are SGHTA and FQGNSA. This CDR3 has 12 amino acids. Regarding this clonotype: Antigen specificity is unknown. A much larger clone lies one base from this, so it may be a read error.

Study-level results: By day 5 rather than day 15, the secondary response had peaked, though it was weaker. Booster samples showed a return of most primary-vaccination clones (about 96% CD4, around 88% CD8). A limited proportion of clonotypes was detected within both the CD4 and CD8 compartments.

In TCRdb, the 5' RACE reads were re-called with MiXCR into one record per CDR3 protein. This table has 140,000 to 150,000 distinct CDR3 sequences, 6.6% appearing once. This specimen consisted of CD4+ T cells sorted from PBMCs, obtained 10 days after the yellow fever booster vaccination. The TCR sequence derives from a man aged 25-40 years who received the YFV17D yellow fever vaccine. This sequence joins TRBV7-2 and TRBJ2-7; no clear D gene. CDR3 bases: TGTGCCAGCAGTTTACAGCTATACGAGAAGTACTTC. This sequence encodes CASSLQLYEKYF.